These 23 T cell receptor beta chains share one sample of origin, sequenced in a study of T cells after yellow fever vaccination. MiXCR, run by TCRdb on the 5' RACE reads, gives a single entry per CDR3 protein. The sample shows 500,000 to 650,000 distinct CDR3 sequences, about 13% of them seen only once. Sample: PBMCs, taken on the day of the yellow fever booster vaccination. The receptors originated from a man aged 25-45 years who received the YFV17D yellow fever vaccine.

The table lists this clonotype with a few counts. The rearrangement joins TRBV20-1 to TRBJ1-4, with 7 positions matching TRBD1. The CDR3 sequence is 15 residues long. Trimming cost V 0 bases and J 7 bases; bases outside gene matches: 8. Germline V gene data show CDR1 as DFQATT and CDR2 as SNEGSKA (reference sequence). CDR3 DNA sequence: TGCAGTGCTAGAGATTTCGACAGGGTTGGTGAAAAACTGTTTTTT. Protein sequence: CSARDFDRVGEKLFF.

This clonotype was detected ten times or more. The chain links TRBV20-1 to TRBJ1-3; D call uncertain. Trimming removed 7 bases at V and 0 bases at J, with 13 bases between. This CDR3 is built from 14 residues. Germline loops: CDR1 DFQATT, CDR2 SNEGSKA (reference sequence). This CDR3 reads CSVLESHSGNTIYF. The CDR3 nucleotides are TGCAGTGTTCTAGAGTCCCACTCTGGAAACACCATATATTTT.

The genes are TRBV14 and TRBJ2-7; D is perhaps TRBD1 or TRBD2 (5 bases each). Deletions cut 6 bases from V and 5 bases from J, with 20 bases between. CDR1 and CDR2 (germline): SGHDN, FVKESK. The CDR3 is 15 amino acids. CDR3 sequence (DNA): TGTGCCAGCAGACAGTCCGGGACCATCCCCCACGAGCAGTACTTC. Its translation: CASRQSGTIPHEQYF.

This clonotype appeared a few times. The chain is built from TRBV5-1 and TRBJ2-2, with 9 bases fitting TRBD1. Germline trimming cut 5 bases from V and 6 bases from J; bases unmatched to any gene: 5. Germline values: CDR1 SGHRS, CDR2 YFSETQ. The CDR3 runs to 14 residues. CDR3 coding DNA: TGCGCCAGCAGAAAACAGGGGGCTCCCGGGGAGCTGTTTTTT. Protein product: CASRKQGAPGELFF.

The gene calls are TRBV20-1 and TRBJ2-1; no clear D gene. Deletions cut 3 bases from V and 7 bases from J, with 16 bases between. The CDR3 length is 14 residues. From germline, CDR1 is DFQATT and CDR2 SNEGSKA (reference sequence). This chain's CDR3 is CSARVPSRANEQFF. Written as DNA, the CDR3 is TGCAGTGCTAGGGTCCCTAGTAGGGCAAATGAGCAGTTCTTC.

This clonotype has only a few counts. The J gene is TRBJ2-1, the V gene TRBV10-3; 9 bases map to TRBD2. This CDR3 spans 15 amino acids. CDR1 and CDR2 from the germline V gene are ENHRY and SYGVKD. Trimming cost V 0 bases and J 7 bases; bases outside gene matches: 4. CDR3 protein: CAISESSGSSNEQFF. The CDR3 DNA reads TGTGCCATCAGTGAGTCTAGCGGGAGTTCGAATGAGCAGTTCTTC.

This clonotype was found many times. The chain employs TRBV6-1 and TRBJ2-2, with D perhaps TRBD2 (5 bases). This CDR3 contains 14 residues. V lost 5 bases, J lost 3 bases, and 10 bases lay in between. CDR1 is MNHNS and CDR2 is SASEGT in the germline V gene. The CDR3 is CASSRRTDTGELFF. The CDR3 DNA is TGTGCCAGCAGTAGAAGGACTGACACCGGGGAGCTGTTTTTT.

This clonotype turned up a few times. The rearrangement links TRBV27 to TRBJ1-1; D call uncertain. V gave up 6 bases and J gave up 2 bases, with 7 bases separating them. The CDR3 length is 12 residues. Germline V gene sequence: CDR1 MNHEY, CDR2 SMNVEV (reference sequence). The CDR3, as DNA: TGTGCCAGCAGGGGCCGTAACACTGAAGCTTTCTTT. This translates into CASRGRNTEAFF.

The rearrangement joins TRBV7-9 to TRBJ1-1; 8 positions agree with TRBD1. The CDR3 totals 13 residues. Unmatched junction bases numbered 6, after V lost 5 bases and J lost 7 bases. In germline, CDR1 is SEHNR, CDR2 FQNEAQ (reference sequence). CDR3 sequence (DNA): TGTGCCAGCAGCCTCCGGGACAGGTTTGAAGCTTTCTTT. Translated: CASSLRDRFEAFF.

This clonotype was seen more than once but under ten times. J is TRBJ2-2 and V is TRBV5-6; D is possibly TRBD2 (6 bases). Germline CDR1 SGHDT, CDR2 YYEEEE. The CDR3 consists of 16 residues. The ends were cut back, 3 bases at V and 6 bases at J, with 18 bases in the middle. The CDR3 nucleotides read TGTGCCAGCAGCTCACTCAAGACTAGTAACGCCGGGGAGCTGTTTTTT. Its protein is CASSSLKTSNAGELFF.

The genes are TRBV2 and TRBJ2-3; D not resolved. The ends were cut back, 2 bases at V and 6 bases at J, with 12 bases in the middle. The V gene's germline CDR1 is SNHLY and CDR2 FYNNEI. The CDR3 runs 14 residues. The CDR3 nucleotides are TGTGCCAGCAGTGAACGGGCAGCTAGGGATACGCAGTATTTT. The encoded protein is CASSERAARDTQYF.

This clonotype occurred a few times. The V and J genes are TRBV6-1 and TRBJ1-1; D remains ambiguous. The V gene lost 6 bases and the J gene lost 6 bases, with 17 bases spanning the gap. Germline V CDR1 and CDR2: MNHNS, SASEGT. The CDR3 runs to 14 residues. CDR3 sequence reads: CASRSPDREAEAFF. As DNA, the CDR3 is TGTGCCAGCAGGAGCCCTGACCGGGAGGCTGAAGCTTTCTTT.

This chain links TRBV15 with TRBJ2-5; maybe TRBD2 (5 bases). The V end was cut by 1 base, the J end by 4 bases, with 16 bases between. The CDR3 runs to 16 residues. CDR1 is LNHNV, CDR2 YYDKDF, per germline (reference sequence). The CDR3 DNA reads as TGTGCCACCAGCAGAGTGGGAGCTCCCCGGGGAGAGACCCAGTACTTC. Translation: CATSRVGAPRGETQYF.

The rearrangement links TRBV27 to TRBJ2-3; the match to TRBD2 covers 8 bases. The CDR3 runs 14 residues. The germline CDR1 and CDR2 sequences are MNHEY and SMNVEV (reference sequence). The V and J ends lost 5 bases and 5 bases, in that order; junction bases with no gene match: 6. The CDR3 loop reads CASSVLAGLDTQYF. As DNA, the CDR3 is TGTGCCAGCAGTGTGTTAGCGGGATTAGATACGCAGTATTTT.

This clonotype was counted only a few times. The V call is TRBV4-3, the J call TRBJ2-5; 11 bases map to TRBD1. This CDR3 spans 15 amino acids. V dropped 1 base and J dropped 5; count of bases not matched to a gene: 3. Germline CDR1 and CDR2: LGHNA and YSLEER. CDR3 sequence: CASSQAGQGAETQYF. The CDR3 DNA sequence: TGCGCCAGCAGCCAAGCTGGACAGGGGGCTGAGACCCAGTACTTC.

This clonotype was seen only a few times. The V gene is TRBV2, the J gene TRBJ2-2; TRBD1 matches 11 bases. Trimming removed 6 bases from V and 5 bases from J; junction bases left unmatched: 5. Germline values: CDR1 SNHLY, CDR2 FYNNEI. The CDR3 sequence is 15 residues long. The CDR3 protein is CASRGTGGTTGELFF. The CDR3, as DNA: TGTGCCAGCAGAGGGACAGGGGGGACAACCGGGGAGCTGTTTTTT.

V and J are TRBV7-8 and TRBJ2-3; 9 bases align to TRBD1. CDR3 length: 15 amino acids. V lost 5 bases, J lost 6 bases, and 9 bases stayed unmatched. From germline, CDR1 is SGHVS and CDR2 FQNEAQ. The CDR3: CASSILGTGMDTQYF. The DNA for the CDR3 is TGTGCCAGCAGCATATTGGGGACAGGGATGGATACGCAGTATTTT.

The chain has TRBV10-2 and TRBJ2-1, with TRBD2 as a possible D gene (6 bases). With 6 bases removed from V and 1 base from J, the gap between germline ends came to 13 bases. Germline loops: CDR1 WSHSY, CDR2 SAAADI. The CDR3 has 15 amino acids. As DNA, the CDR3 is TGCGCCAGCAGCGAAGGGCGGGATTCCTACAATGAGCAGTTCTTC. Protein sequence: CASSEGRDSYNEQFF.

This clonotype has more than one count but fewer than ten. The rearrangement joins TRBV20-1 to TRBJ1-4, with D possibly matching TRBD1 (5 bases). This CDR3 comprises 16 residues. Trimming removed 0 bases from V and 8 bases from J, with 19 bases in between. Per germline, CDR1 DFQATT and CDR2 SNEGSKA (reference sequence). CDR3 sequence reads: CSARDPSLTAEEKLFF. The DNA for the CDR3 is TGCAGTGCTAGAGATCCCAGCCTGACAGCCGAAGAAAAACTGTTTTTT.

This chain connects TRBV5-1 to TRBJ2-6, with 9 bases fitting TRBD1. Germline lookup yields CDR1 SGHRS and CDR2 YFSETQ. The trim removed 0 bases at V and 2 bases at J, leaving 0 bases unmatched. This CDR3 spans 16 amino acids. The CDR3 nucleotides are TGCGCCAGCAGCTTGGGACAGGGGGCTGGGGCCAACGTCCTGACTTTC. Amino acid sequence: CASSLGQGAGANVLTF.

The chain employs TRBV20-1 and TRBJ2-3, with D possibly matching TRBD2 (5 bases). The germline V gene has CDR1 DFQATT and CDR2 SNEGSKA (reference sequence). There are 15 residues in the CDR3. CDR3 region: CISCRGTDSTDTQYF. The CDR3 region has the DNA TGCATCTCGTGTCGGGGAACGGACAGCACAGATACGCAGTATTTT.

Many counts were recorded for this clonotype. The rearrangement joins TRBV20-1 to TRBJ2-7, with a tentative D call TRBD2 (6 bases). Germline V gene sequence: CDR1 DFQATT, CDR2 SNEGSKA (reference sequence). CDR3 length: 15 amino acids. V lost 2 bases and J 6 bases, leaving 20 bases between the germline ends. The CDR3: CSARLSREWRSEQYF. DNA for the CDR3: TGCAGTGCTAGATTATCCCGGGAGTGGAGGTCCGAGCAGTACTTC.

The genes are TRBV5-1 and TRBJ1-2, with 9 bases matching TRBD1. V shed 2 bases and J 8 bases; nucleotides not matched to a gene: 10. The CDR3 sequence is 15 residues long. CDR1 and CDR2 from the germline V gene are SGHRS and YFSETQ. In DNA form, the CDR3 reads TGCGCCAGCAGCTTTGGGACAGGGAGCACTTTCGGCTACACCTTC. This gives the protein CASSFGTGSTFGYTF.